The 30 T cell receptor beta chains below were found in one sample sequenced in a study of blood T cell repertoires in COVID-19. The repertoire was sequenced with immunoSEQ multiplex PCR; TCRdb's copy has only in-frame clones and lacks some. The sample includes under 200,000 clones, roughly 84% seen only once; the top ten take 1% to 1.2%. Input material: peripheral blood. The source is a middle-aged man with acute or convalescent COVID-19.

The CDR3 DNA follows: TGTGCCTGGCGGGACAGGGGCCACTACGAGCAGTACTTC. Translated, it gives CAWRDRGHYEQYF. The chain employs TRBV30 and TRBJ2-7, with 10 nucleotides matching TRBD1. The junction had 4 bases not matched to a gene; V was cut back by 5 bases and J by 3 bases. Germline loops: CDR1 GTSNPN, CDR2 SVGIG (reference sequence). The CDR3 is 13 residues long.

The chain is built from TRBV6-5 and TRBJ1-3; D gene uncertain. The CDR3 is 15 residues long. Per the germline V gene, CDR1 is MNHEY and CDR2 is SVGAGI. V was clipped by 8 bases and J by 0 bases, with 14 bases between them. The CDR3 region has the DNA TGTGCCAGCGAAAAAACAGAAAGCTCTGGAAACACCATATATTTT. As protein: CASEKTESSGNTIYF.

The chain employs TRBV6-5 and TRBJ1-2; possible D gene TRBD1, 6 bases. The ends were cut back, 5 bases at V and 3 bases at J, with 10 bases in the middle. Per the germline V gene, CDR1 is MNHEY and CDR2 is SVGAGI. This CDR3 has 13 residues. The CDR3 DNA reads as TGTGCCAGCAGTCGAAACAGGGACTATGGCTACACCTTC. Encoded protein: CASSRNRDYGYTF.

The J gene is TRBJ1-1, the V gene TRBV7-9; 8 bases match TRBD1. Germline CDR1 reads SEHNR; CDR2 reads FQNEAQ (reference sequence). V trimming: 3 bases; J trimming: 4 bases; junction bases outside the gene matches: 7. This CDR3 contains 15 residues. As DNA, the CDR3 is TGTGCCAGCAGCTTCTCAGGGGGCTTGGGCACTGAAGCTTTCTTT. Residues: CASSFSGGLGTEAFF.

J is TRBJ1-1 and V is TRBV5-1, with 8 bases identical to TRBD1. V gave up 0 bases and J gave up 4 bases; unmatched junction bases: 5. Germline V gives CDR1 SGHRS, CDR2 YFSETQ. The CDR3 consists of 15 residues. The CDR3 coding sequence is TGCGCCAGCAGCTTGGAAGACAGGGGTACCACTGAAGCTTTCTTT. Amino acid sequence: CASSLEDRGTTEAFF.

This chain links TRBV7-9 with TRBJ2-7, with TRBD1 as a possible D gene (6 bases). This CDR3 comprises 12 residues. The germline V and J ends were trimmed by 6 bases and 3 bases, with 9 bases remaining between them. Germline V gene data show CDR1 as SEHNR and CDR2 as FQNEAQ (reference sequence). CDR3 bases: TGTGCCAGCAGAAAGGACAGCTACGAGCAGTACTTC. This codes for CASRKDSYEQYF.

The chain employs TRBV7-3 and TRBJ2-1; TRBD2 agrees at 11 bases. CDR3 size: 18 residues. J lost 0 bases, V lost 3 bases, and 7 bases had no gene match. Germline CDR1 SGHTA, CDR2 FQGTGA. CDR3 residues: CASSFSGGVMTSYNEQFF. The CDR3 nucleotides read TGTGCCAGCAGCTTTAGCGGGGGGGTTATGACCTCCTACAATGAGCAGTTCTTC.

The rearrangement links TRBV7-2 to TRBJ1-1; no definite D call. In germline, CDR1 is SGHTA, CDR2 FQGNSA. Trimming stripped 4 bases from V and 2 bases from J, with 8 bases between. This CDR3 is built from 13 residues. The CDR3 is CASSSRINTEAFF. The CDR3 DNA reads TGTGCCAGCAGCTCCAGGATAAACACTGAAGCTTTCTTT.

The chain's CDR3 is CASSVDTGTYNEQFF. Written as DNA, the CDR3 is TGTGCCAGCAGCGTCGATACCGGGACCTACAATGAGCAGTTCTTC. V usage is TRBV9 and J usage is TRBJ2-1, with a tentative D call TRBD2 (5 bases). V lost 2 bases and J lost 2, with 11 bases in between. Germline V gives CDR1 SGDLS, CDR2 YYNGEE. This CDR3 comprises 15 residues.

The CDR3 DNA reads TGTGCCAGCAGCCCACGGAGGGGGCATGGCTACACCTTC. As protein: CASSPRRGHGYTF. The chain is built from TRBV7-9 and TRBJ1-2; 7 bases are shared with TRBD1. The J segment lost 6 bases and the V segment lost 5 bases, leaving 6 bases of the junction unmatched. The CDR3 length is 13 residues. The germline gives CDR1 SEHNR, CDR2 FQNEAQ (reference sequence).

The gene calls are TRBV7-9 and TRBJ2-5; 11 nucleotides agree with TRBD1. V gave up 3 bases and J gave up 5 bases; unmatched junction bases: 8. The CDR3 is 16 residues long. CDR1 is SEHNR and CDR2 is FQNEAQ in the germline V gene (reference sequence). Written as DNA, the CDR3 is TGTGCCAGCAGCTTGGCCGGGACAGGGGGGAGCGAGACCCAGTACTTC. It translates to CASSLAGTGGSETQYF.

The CDR3 DNA sequence: TGTGCCAGTAGTTTGGCGGGGGGGGTTAATGAGCAGTTCTTC. This codes for CASSLAGGVNEQFF. V is TRBV19 and J is TRBJ2-1; 9 nucleotides agree with TRBD2. Per the germline V gene, CDR1 is LNHDA and CDR2 is SQIVND (reference sequence). The CDR3 runs 14 residues. V shed 5 bases, J shed 7 bases, and the junction held 6 bases outside the gene matches.

The J gene is TRBJ2-7, the V gene TRBV7-2; 11 bases are shared with TRBD2. V lost 4 bases, J lost 1 base, and 6 bases stayed unmatched. The CDR3 length is 16 residues. Germline lookup yields CDR1 SGHTA and CDR2 FQGNSA. The CDR3 coding sequence is TGTGCCAGCAGCTGGGTCGGGACTAGCGGATCCTACGAGCAGTACTTC. It codes for CASSWVGTSGSYEQYF.

The table lists this clone with a few counts. The J gene is TRBJ2-7, the V gene TRBV11-2; possible D gene TRBD2, 5 bases. V was cut by 6 bases and J by 2 bases, with 8 bases left in between. CDR1 and CDR2 from the germline V gene are SGHAT and FQNNGV. This CDR3 has 12 amino acids. CDR3 region: CASRSGAYEQYF. Here the CDR3 DNA reads TGTGCCAGCAGGTCCGGGGCCTACGAGCAGTACTTC.

This rearrangement joins TRBV6-5 to TRBJ1-1; TRBD1 agrees at 7 bases. The germline CDR1 and CDR2 sequences are MNHEY and SVGAGI. This CDR3 region has 15 residues. Germline trimming cut 6 bases from V and 4 bases from J; bases unmatched to any gene: 11. The CDR3 loop is CASRRQGSLGTEAFF. CDR3 nucleotide sequence: TGTGCCAGCAGGAGACAGGGAAGTTTGGGCACTGAAGCTTTCTTT.

The chain uses TRBV19 and TRBJ1-2, with TRBD1 matching 10 bases. The CDR3 spans 15 residues. From germline, CDR1 is LNHDA and CDR2 SQIVND (reference sequence). V dropped 5 bases and J dropped 4; count of bases not matched to a gene: 7. In DNA form, the CDR3 reads TGTGCCAGTAGTGCGGACAGGGGGGGTATCTATGGCTACACCTTC. The encoded protein is CASSADRGGIYGYTF.

Only a few counts were recorded for this clone. CDR3 loop: CASSNSRNTEAFF. The CDR3 DNA sequence: TGTGCCAGCTCAAACTCTAGGAACACTGAAGCTTTCTTT. The chain uses TRBV18 and TRBJ1-1, with unresolved D. The V end lost 5 bases, the J end lost 1 base, and 8 bases lay between the germline ends. Looked up from germline, CDR1 is KGHSH and CDR2 is LQKENI. The CDR3 extends over 13 amino acids. Using reference TRBV18 and TRBJ1-1 for the parts outside the CDR3, the full variable domain is NAGVMQNPRHLVRRRGQEARLRCSPMKGHSHVYWYRQLPEEGLKFMVYLQKENIIDESGMPKERFSAEFPKEGPSILRIQQVVRGDSAAYFCASSNSRNTEAFFGQGTRLTVV.

This clone was found a few times. V and J are TRBV4-3 and TRBJ2-1, with 10 nucleotides matching TRBD2. The CDR3 runs to 18 residues. The junction had 7 bases not matched to a gene; V was cut back by 0 bases and J by 2 bases. Germline CDR1 reads LGHNA; CDR2 reads YSLEER. Written as DNA, the CDR3 is TGCGCCAGCAGCCAAGAAGCTAGCGGGGGAACAACCTACAATGAGCAGTTCTTC. The encoded protein is CASSQEASGGTTYNEQFF.

The chain joins TRBV7-2 to TRBJ2-1; 9 bases are a match to TRBD2. The V segment lost 2 bases and the J segment 6 bases; nucleotides outside the gene matches: 8. CDR1 is SGHTA and CDR2 is FQGNSA in the germline V gene. The CDR3 runs to 16 residues. The CDR3 region has the DNA TGTGCCAGCAGCTTAATCTATAGCGGGGGAGGCAATGAGCAGTTCTTC. Its translation: CASSLIYSGGGNEQFF.

V gene TRBV5-4 combines with J gene TRBJ2-3, with 11 bases identical to TRBD2. J lost 9 bases, V lost 3 bases, and 12 bases had no gene match. This CDR3 has 16 residues. The V gene's germline CDR1 is SGHNT and CDR2 YYREEE (reference sequence). The CDR3 region is CASSSTSSGGPETQYF. The DNA of the CDR3 is TGTGCCAGCAGCTCGACGTCTAGCGGGGGGCCGGAGACGCAGTATTTT.

The gene calls are TRBV7-2 and TRBJ2-7, with 9 positions matching TRBD2. This CDR3 region has 16 residues. The V gene's germline CDR1 is SGHTA and CDR2 FQGNSA. J lost 3 bases, V lost 1 base, and 7 bases had no gene match. CDR3 loop: CASSLVTSGPIYEQYF. CDR3 nucleotide sequence: TGTGCCAGCAGCTTAGTGACTAGCGGCCCGATCTACGAGCAGTACTTC.

The chain recombines TRBV2 with TRBJ2-7; perhaps TRBD2 as D (7 bases). The CDR3 sequence is 14 residues long. The germline V gene encodes CDR1 SNHLY and CDR2 FYNNEI. V lost 2 bases and J 4 bases, leaving 12 bases between the germline ends. The CDR3 sequence is CASSERRGPYEQYF. The CDR3 DNA sequence: TGTGCCAGCAGTGAAAGGCGGGGGCCGTACGAGCAGTACTTC.

This clone was recorded once. The chain uses TRBV18 and TRBJ2-2; TRBD1 might be the D (6 bases). The CDR3 consists of 14 residues. Germline V lookup: CDR1 KGHSH, CDR2 LQKENI. The V and J ends lost 6 bases and 2 bases respectively, with 10 bases between them. In DNA, the CDR3 is TGTGCCAGCTCTCCGGACAGAAACACCGGGGAGCTGTTTTTT. This sequence encodes CASSPDRNTGELFF.

The rearrangement links TRBV12-5 to TRBJ1-1, with 9 bases identical to TRBD1. The CDR3 has 17 residues. Germline V gene lookup returns CDR1 LGHNT and CDR2 FRNRAP. The J segment lost 1 base and the V segment lost 3 bases, leaving 9 bases of the junction unmatched. CDR3 residues: CASGFTGTGWRNTEAFF. CDR3 sequence (DNA): TGTGCTAGTGGTTTTACGGGGACAGGGTGGAGGAACACTGAAGCTTTCTTT.

The genes are TRBV7-9 and TRBJ1-1, with 8 bases matching TRBD1. From germline, CDR1 is SEHNR and CDR2 FQNEAQ (reference sequence). The CDR3 contains 14 residues. Trimming at V came to 4 bases and at J to 5 bases, leaving 6 bases not matched to a gene. The CDR3 DNA follows: TGTGCCAGCAGCTCCAGGGGGCGCCGGACTGAAGCTTTCTTT. Translated, it gives CASSSRGRRTEAFF.

The chain couples TRBV6-4 to TRBJ1-2; possibly TRBD1 for D (6 bases). The germline V gene has CDR1 MRHNA and CDR2 SNTAGT. The CDR3 has 13 residues. Trimming left V 8 bases short and J 4 bases short, with 14 bases between. The CDR3 is CASEGGQSYGYTF. For the CDR3, the DNA is TGTGCCAGCGAGGGGGGGCAGTCCTATGGCTACACCTTC.

V usage is TRBV10-3 and J usage is TRBJ1-2; 7 bases agree with TRBD1. The J segment lost 7 bases and the V segment lost 2 bases, leaving 13 bases of the junction unmatched. CDR1 and CDR2 from the germline V gene are ENHRY and SYGVKD. The CDR3 has 16 residues. The DNA of the CDR3 is TGTGCCATCAGTGAGGGACAGGAGCTGGGCCGAGCTGGCTACACCTTC. Protein product: CAISEGQELGRAGYTF.

For the CDR3, the DNA is TGCAGCGTTGGTAGGCGGGGGGTCCTTTACAATGAGCAGTTCTTC. Translating it yields CSVGRRGVLYNEQFF. The V and J genes are TRBV29-1 and TRBJ2-1; 8 nucleotides line up with TRBD2. V dropped 4 bases and J dropped 4; count of bases not matched to a gene: 9. The germline V gene encodes CDR1 SQVTM and CDR2 ANQGSEA. The CDR3 sequence is 15 residues long.

The chain has TRBV11-3 and TRBJ2-5; maybe TRBD2 (7 bases). Germline lookup yields CDR1 SGHNT and CDR2 YENEEA. This CDR3 contains 14 residues. V was trimmed by 3 bases and J by 5 bases, leaving 13 bases between them. The CDR3 DNA is TGTGCCAGCAGCTTCGGGGGGCAGGGGGAGACCCAGTACTTC. The encoded protein is CASSFGGQGETQYF.

The J gene is TRBJ1-1, the V gene TRBV12-3 or TRBV12-4; 8 nucleotides align to TRBD1. There are 13 residues in the CDR3. Trimming removed 5 bases from V and 5 bases from J; junction bases left unmatched: 4. CDR3 DNA: TGTGCCAGCAGTAACCGACAGGGGACTGAAGCTTTCTTT. Encoded protein: CASSNRQGTEAFF.